This T cell receptor beta chain was sequenced for a study of cytomegalovirus exposure and HLA in healthy donors. Study-level points and caveats: By a later analysis, the bulk of CMV-associated TCR beta chains appeared HLA-restricted. Relative to the approximately 660-donor mean, N-insertions were reportedly fewer in an Asian-associated ancestry cluster in a later analysis.

V lost 2 bases and J lost 4, with 12 bases in between. The CDR3 spans 14 residues. Germline V gives CDR1 SGHDN, CDR2 FVKESK. The PCR ran on 60 Vbeta and 13 Jbeta primers. The protocol was immunoSEQ multiplex PCR, while the TCRdb copy is restricted to in-frame clones and leaves out a portion. The sample holds fewer than 50,000 clones. Comments on this clone: Its target is unknown.

The rearrangement joins TRBV14 to TRBJ2-7; D possibly corresponds to TRBD2 (6 bases). The TCR originated in a male donor in good health and CMV-seronegative. The specimen was PBMCs. CDR3 protein: CASSQSIGSYEQYF. The CDR3 DNA sequence: TGTGCCAGCAGCCAAAGTATCGGGAGTTACGAGCAGTACTTC.